Listed below are T cell receptor beta chains from one sample, sequenced in a study of identical twins. TCRdb independently ran MiXCR on the 5' RACE reads; one entry per CDR3 protein. Of some 1,700,000 distinct CDR3 sequences listed, about 31% are singletons. The sequencing input was cord blood. The source of these receptors is a newborn girl in good health. CDR3s include the opening cysteine and the closing phenylalanine or tryptophan. The order of the fields is D gene, V gene, clone size, J gene, CDR3 DNA, CDR3 protein. The D gene is left open where the match is weak. Not all rows give a size; the values are once, few, many and, for expanded clones, a class.

.	TRBV5-1	.	TRBJ1-4	TGCGCCAGCAGGGAGGGGTCGGCAACTAATGAAAAACTGTTTTTT	CASREGSATNEKLFF
.	TRBV20-1	.	TRBJ2-5	TGCAGTGCTCCGCCGACCGTCTCGACTACAGGAGAGCAGTACTTC	CSAPPTVSTTGEQYF
TRBD1	TRBV4-2	.	TRBJ1-1	TGTGCCAGCAGCCAAGTAGGGACAGGCCTGGAAGCTTTCTTT	CASSQVGTGLEAFF
.	TRBV20-1	few	TRBJ2-1	TGCAGTGCTAGAGATCCGGGACTTACGTACAATGAGCAGTTCTTC	CSARDPGLTYNEQFF
.	TRBV6-6	few	TRBJ2-4	TGTGCCAGCAGTTACTCAGGGCAGGGGAGGGCCAAAAACATTCAGTACTTC	CASSYSGQGRAKNIQYF
TRBD2	TRBV10-2	.	TRBJ2-3	TGCGCCAGCGGACTAGCGGGAGGCGGGGGAGATACGCAGTATTTT	CASGLAGGGGDTQYF
TRBD1	TRBV5-1	.	TRBJ2-1	TGCGCCAGCAGCCAGCAGCTTAGAAGGCAGGGGGCGTACAATGAGCAGTTCTTC	CASSQQLRRQGAYNEQFF
TRBD1	TRBV4-2	few	TRBJ1-5	TGTGCCAGCAGCCCCGGACAGGGCGAACAGCCCCAGCATTTT	CASSPGQGEQPQHF
.	TRBV4-2	many	TRBJ2-3	TGTGCCAGCACCACCAGCCCCCAGGCGGATACGCAGTATTTT	CASTTSPQADTQYF
.	TRBV25-1	.	TRBJ1-4	TGTGCCAGCAGTGAATGGGGAGGAAATGAAAAACTGTTTTTT	CASSEWGGNEKLFF
.	TRBV29-1	many	TRBJ1-1	TGCAGCGCAGGCCCAGGGCTGAACACTGAAGCTTTCTTT	CSAGPGLNTEAFF
TRBD2	TRBV5-1	.	TRBJ2-3	TGCGCCAGCAGCTTGATCACAGCGGGGCTAAGCACAGATACGCAGTATTTT	CASSLITAGLSTDTQYF
.	TRBV20-1	.	TRBJ2-2	TGCAGTGCTAGCCAGACTAGTGTCACCGGGGAGCTGTTTTTT	CSASQTSVTGELFF
.	TRBV6-5	few	TRBJ1-4	TGTGCCAGCAGTTACTCGAACCGACGGTTTAATGAAAAACTGTTTTTT	CASSYSNRRFNEKLFF
.	TRBV24-1	.	TRBJ1-1	TGTGCCACCAGTGACACTACAGACAAACGGGCTAGAGCTTTCTTT	CATSDTTDKRARAFF
TRBD1	TRBV7-2	once	TRBJ2-5	TGTGCCAGCAGCAGCCCAGGGGGCGGAGAGACCCAGTACTTC	CASSSPGGGETQYF
.	TRBV5-1	.	TRBJ1-5	TGCGCCAGCAGCCCGGCCGGGACCGTCAATCAGCCCCAGCATTTT	CASSPAGTVNQPQHF
.	TRBV10-3	.	TRBJ1-6	TGTGCCATCAGTGAGTCCCGGGACCTGAATTCACCCCTCCACTTT	CAISESRDLNSPLHF
.	TRBV28	many	TRBJ2-7	TGTGCCAGCAGTCCACCGGGCCTAGGGACCTACGAGCAGTACTTC	CASSPPGLGTYEQYF
.	TRBV19	few	TRBJ2-7	TGTGCCAGTAGTAGTGGGAGGAGTAACGAGCAGTACTTC	CASSSGRSNEQYF
.	TRBV3-1	few	TRBJ1-4	TGTGCCAGCAGCCCAGGGACGGGCAACGGTGAAAAACTGTTTTTT	CASSPGTGNGEKLFF
.	TRBV21-1	few	TRBJ1-2	TGTGCCAGCAGCAAATCCTCAGAACAGGCGAACTATGGCTACACCTTC	CASSKSSEQANYGYTF
TRBD2	TRBV20-1	.	TRBJ2-7	TGCAGTGCTAGAGTCTGGGAGGAAGCGGGGAGCTCCTACAATGAGCAGTACTTC	CSARVWEEAGSSYNEQYF
.	TRBV7-9	.	TRBJ2-7	TGTGCCAGCAGCTTCGACTTGAGCTCCTACAATGAACAGTACTTC	CASSFDLSSYNEQYF
TRBD2	TRBV5-1	few	TRBJ2-1	TGCGCCAGCAGCTTGGCCCCGACTAGCGGGAGTCTGAATGAGCAGTTCTTC	CASSLAPTSGSLNEQFF
.	TRBV24-1	.	TRBJ1-5	TGTGCCACCAGTGATCTTCCCCCCAAATACAGGGAGAGGGGCCCGAGCAATCAGCCCCAGCATTTT	CATSDLPPKYRERGPSNQPQHF
.	TRBV5-1	.	TRBJ2-3	TGCGCCAGCAGCTTGGCCCGCGCGATCAGCACAGATACGCAGTATTTT	CASSLARAISTDTQYF
.	TRBV6-2/TRBV6-3	few	TRBJ2-3	TGTGCCAGCAGTTACTCCAGGGGCCCTAGCACAGATACGCAGTATTTT	CASSYSRGPSTDTQYF
.	TRBV20-1	few	TRBJ1-5	TGCAGTGCTAGAGAGATAGACAGCAATCAGCCCCAGCATTTT	CSAREIDSNQPQHF
.	TRBV12-3/TRBV12-4	.	TRBJ1-1	TGTGCCAGCAGCTCAGGAGCGACAGGTGGGGCGACTGAAGCTTTCTTT	CASSSGATGGATEAFF
TRBD2	TRBV27	.	TRBJ2-7	TGTGCCAGCAGTCCCACCCTACTAGCGCCGAACGAGCAGTACTTC	CASSPTLLAPNEQYF
.	TRBV7-2	few	TRBJ2-2	TGTGCCAGCAGCCGACACAACACCGGGGAGCTGTTTTTT	CASSRHNTGELFF
.	TRBV29-1	.	TRBJ2-7	TGCAGCGTTGAAGCGGGGCTAGCTCGCCCCCACGAGCAGTACTTC	CSVEAGLARPHEQYF
TRBD1	TRBV12-3/TRBV12-4	few	TRBJ1-5	TGTGCCAGCAGTTTAGTGGCAGGGGGGCAGCCCCAGCATTTT	CASSLVAGGQPQHF
TRBD2	TRBV5-1	.	TRBJ2-5	TGCGCCAGCAGCTTGGGGAGAGCGGGAGGATTCCCGTACCAAGAGACCCAGTACTTC	CASSLGRAGGFPYQETQYF
.	TRBV28	.	TRBJ2-1	TGTGCCAGCAGCCCCCTAAGTGGGATGGAGCAGTTCTTC	CASSPLSGMEQFF
.	TRBV7-6	few	TRBJ2-7	TGTGCCAGCAGCTTAGTGGGCGGGTCCCCCTCCTACGAGCAGTACTTC	CASSLVGGSPSYEQYF
TRBD1	TRBV5-1	few	TRBJ1-6	TGCGCCAGCAGCTTGGATCCAGGGGGGAATTCACCCCTCCACTTT	CASSLDPGGNSPLHF
TRBD1	TRBV9	.	TRBJ2-1	TGTGCCAGCGCGGTCACCGGGACAGGTTACAATGAGCAGTTCTTC	CASAVTGTGYNEQFF
TRBD1	TRBV7-8	.	TRBJ2-1	TGTGCCAGCAGCAAAGACAGGGTTCCAAGCTCCTACAATGAGCAGTTCTTC	CASSKDRVPSSYNEQFF
TRBD2	TRBV11-2	few	TRBJ2-7	TGTGCCAGCAGCGCCCGAGAGGGACTAGCGGGAAAAAGGTACGAGCAGTACTTC	CASSAREGLAGKRYEQYF
TRBD2	TRBV11-2	few	TRBJ2-5	TGTGCCAGCAGCAAACTAGCGGGAGTAAATGAGCAGTACTTC	CASSKLAGVNEQYF
TRBD1	TRBV27	few	TRBJ2-7	TGTGCCAGCAGACTACGGACAGGGGGCTCCTACGAGCAGTACTTC	CASRLRTGGSYEQYF
.	TRBV2	.	TRBJ1-5	TGTGCCAGCAGTGGGGGCAGGGGCATTGGGCAGCCCCAGCATTTT	CASSGGRGIGQPQHF
.	TRBV24-1	few	TRBJ2-3	TGTGCCACCAGTGATGGGACTCCTGATACGCAGTATTTT	CATSDGTPDTQYF
.	TRBV11-2	.	TRBJ1-2	TGTGCCAGCAGCTTAGATCTCTCGGGACATGGCTACACCTTC	CASSLDLSGHGYTF
.	TRBV7-9	.	TRBJ2-7	TGTGCCAGCAGCTTGGGGAACAGCAGGCTCGACGAGCAGTACTTC	CASSLGNSRLDEQYF
.	TRBV19	.	TRBJ2-5	TGTGTCCAAGCACCGAAAGAGACCCAGTACTTC	CVQAPKETQYF
.	TRBV2	few	TRBJ1-4	TGTGCCAGCAGTGCCGGGACGAGGGGTGAAAAACTGTTTTTT	CASSAGTRGEKLFF
.	TRBV4-1	.	TRBJ2-7	TGCGCCAGCAACCAAGAGGCCGGATACTACGAGCAGTACTTC	CASNQEAGYYEQYF
.	TRBV12-3/TRBV12-4	many	TRBJ2-7	TGTGCCAGCAGTTCCCGGACCTACGAGCAGTACTTC	CASSSRTYEQYF
.	TRBV5-1	few	TRBJ1-1	TGCGCCAGCAGCAACCCAAACACTGAAGCTTTCTTT	CASSNPNTEAFF
TRBD2	TRBV20-1	.	TRBJ2-4	TGCAGTGCTAGAGATTCCCCGGGGGGGCCAGCCAAAAACATTCAGTACTTC	CSARDSPGGPAKNIQYF
TRBD1	TRBV6-6	.	TRBJ1-5	TGTGCCAGCAGCACCGGGACAGGTTTTAGCAGCAATCAGCCCCAGCATTTT	CASSTGTGFSSNQPQHF
TRBD1	TRBV11-3	.	TRBJ2-5	TGTGCCAGCAGCTTAATAGGGGGACAGGGTCAAGAGACCCAGTACTTC	CASSLIGGQGQETQYF